The rows below give T cell receptor beta chains drawn from one sample of a study of T-cell reconstitution after alpha-beta-depleted transplantation in children. Each CDR3 protein gets one entry after TCRdb re-called the PCR reads with MiXCR. The table lists 490,000 or so distinct CDR3 sequences, under 12% of them singletons, with 2% in the top ten. The sample was PBMCs, taken before TCRalphabeta/CD19-depleted stem cell transplant. The receptors here all came from a child aged 2-15 years with inherited bone marrow failure, due to receive a stem cell transplant. The conserved cysteine and the conserved F or W are not part of the CDR3 here. The D gene is left open where the match is weak. The listing skips clone size in some rows; elsewhere it reads once, few, many or a size class.

D gene: -; clone size: many; J gene: TRBJ2-5; V gene: TRBV10-3; CDR3 protein: AISERGLQETQY
D gene: -; clone size: many; J gene: TRBJ2-1; V gene: TRBV7-9; CDR3 protein: ASSLVLVSNEQF
D gene: TRBD1; clone size: -; J gene: TRBJ2-7; V gene: TRBV7-9; CDR3 protein: ASSPRSTGRSYEQY
D gene: -; clone size: many; J gene: TRBJ2-5; V gene: TRBV5-6; CDR3 protein: ASSLAPETQY
D gene: -; clone size: many; J gene: TRBJ2-5; V gene: TRBV27; CDR3 protein: ASRSRVVEETQY
D gene: -; clone size: many; J gene: TRBJ2-1; V gene: TRBV9; CDR3 protein: ASSRSGSYNEQF
D gene: -; clone size: many; J gene: TRBJ1-1; V gene: TRBV9; CDR3 protein: ASTAPLGPTEAF
D gene: TRBD2; clone size: -; J gene: TRBJ2-2; V gene: TRBV5-1; CDR3 protein: ASQSRLAGNTGELF
D gene: -; clone size: many; J gene: TRBJ1-2; V gene: TRBV20-1; CDR3 protein: SAREWGYGYT
D gene: TRBD2; clone size: many; J gene: TRBJ2-1; V gene: TRBV15; CDR3 protein: ATSRDAGTSGTNEQF
D gene: TRBD2; clone size: -; J gene: TRBJ2-7; V gene: TRBV11-2; CDR3 protein: ASSSGGTSRL
D gene: -; clone size: few; J gene: TRBJ2-7; V gene: TRBV7-2; CDR3 protein: ASSPRAPPSEQY
D gene: TRBD2; clone size: many; J gene: TRBJ2-7; V gene: TRBV7-2; CDR3 protein: ASSFGTSGSEEQY
D gene: TRBD2; clone size: -; J gene: TRBJ2-1; V gene: TRBV15; CDR3 protein: ATSRPGGLAGVDEQF
D gene: -; clone size: many; J gene: TRBJ1-2; V gene: TRBV25-1; CDR3 protein: ASSEGKIRGYT
D gene: -; clone size: many; J gene: TRBJ2-2; V gene: TRBV7-9; CDR3 protein: ASSSEGGGELF
D gene: -; clone size: many; J gene: TRBJ2-7; V gene: TRBV12-3/TRBV12-4; CDR3 protein: ASSRHQGSYEQY
D gene: -; clone size: many; J gene: TRBJ2-7; V gene: TRBV30; CDR3 protein: AWSLGSMGEQY
D gene: -; clone size: many; J gene: TRBJ2-5; V gene: TRBV7-9; CDR3 protein: ASSTAGGPQETQY
D gene: TRBD2; clone size: many; J gene: TRBJ2-7; V gene: TRBV12-3/TRBV12-4; CDR3 protein: ASSLGTSGNEQY
D gene: TRBD1; clone size: -; J gene: TRBJ2-5; V gene: TRBV6-1; CDR3 protein: ASSPPPTGGGGTQY
D gene: -; clone size: many; J gene: TRBJ2-7; V gene: TRBV4-1; CDR3 protein: ASSPIGQNSYEQY